Below are 6 T cell receptor beta chains sequenced from a single sample in a study of chronic HIV infection and antiretroviral therapy. TCRdb reanalysed the 5' RACE reads using MiXCR and keeps one entry per CDR3 protein. In the table there are some 38,000 distinct CDR3 sequences, about 7.4% of which are singletons. Sequenced sample: peripheral blood. The receptors were gathered from an adult who had HIV and had not received antiretroviral therapy, or was an uninfected healthy control (not recorded which).

The chain joins TRBV20-1 to TRBJ1-4; D gene uncertain. The CDR3 contains 12 residues. Germline values: CDR1 DFQATT, CDR2 SNEGSKA (reference sequence). The V end lost 1 base, the J end lost 6 bases, and 6 bases lay between the germline ends. The CDR3 sequence: CSARGPYEKLFF. DNA of the CDR3: TGCAGTGCTAGAGGGCCCTATGAAAAACTGTTTTTT.

J is TRBJ2-3 and V is TRBV2, with 7 bases fitting TRBD2. This CDR3 has 16 amino acids. With 7 bases clipped from V and 0 bases from J, the junction kept 10 bases outside the gene matches. Germline CDR1 SNHLY, CDR2 FYNNEI. The CDR3 region is CASIPFSGSSTDTQYF. The CDR3, as DNA: TGTGCCAGCATACCCTTTAGCGGGTCTAGCACAGATACGCAGTATTTT.

The table lists this clonotype with many counts. CDR3 coding DNA: TGCAGCGTTGATAGCTCTTTCGAGTCCTACAATGAGCAGTTCTTC. Amino acids: CSVDSSFESYNEQFF. The V and J genes are TRBV29-1 and TRBJ2-1, with D unclear. The CDR3 has 15 amino acids. Germline V gives CDR1 SQVTM, CDR2 ANQGSEA. V was cut by 3 bases and J by 1 base, with 13 bases left in between.

This sequence joins TRBV11-2 and TRBJ2-7; 13 nucleotides line up with TRBD2. The V segment lost 5 bases and the J segment 2 bases; nucleotides outside the gene matches: 6. This CDR3 has 16 residues. CDR1 SGHAT and CDR2 FQNNGV come from the germline V gene. Here the CDR3 DNA reads TGTGCCAGCAGCCAACTAGCGGGAGGGCCAACCTACGAGCAGTACTTC. It encodes CASSQLAGGPTYEQYF. The entire variable domain, with the rest obtained from reference TRBV11-2 and TRBJ2-7, is as follows: EAGVAQSPRYKIIEKRQSVAFWCNPISGHATLYWYQQILGQGPKLLIQFQNNGVVDDSQLPKDRFSAERLKGVDSTLKIQPAKLEDSAVYLCASSQLAGGPTYEQYFGPGTRLTVT.

This clonotype was seen repeatedly, ten times or more. This chain links TRBV28 with TRBJ2-2; tentatively, D is TRBD1 (6 bases). Looked up from germline, CDR1 is MDHEN and CDR2 is SYDVKM. This CDR3 is 14 amino acids long. Deletions cut 4 bases from V and 1 base from J, with 7 bases between. The CDR3 region is CASSSQGNTGELFF. The DNA for the CDR3 is TGTGCCAGCAGTTCACAGGGGAACACCGGGGAGCTGTTTTTT. Full variable domain (remainder filled in from reference TRBV28 and TRBJ2-2): DVKVTQSSRYLVKRTGEKVFLECVQDMDHENMFWYRQDPGLGLRLIYFSYDVKMKEKGDIPEGYSVSREKKERFSLILESASTNQTSMYLCASSSQGNTGELFFGEGSRLTVL.

This clonotype occurred a few times. The chain uses TRBV7-9 and TRBJ2-1; TRBD2 agrees at 11 bases. The germline gives CDR1 SEHNR, CDR2 FQNEAQ (reference sequence). The CDR3 spans 14 residues. Unmatched junction bases numbered 4, after V lost 6 bases and J lost 6 bases. CDR3 sequence: CASRLSGRANEQFF. For the CDR3, the DNA is TGTGCCAGCAGACTTAGCGGGAGGGCCAATGAGCAGTTCTTC.